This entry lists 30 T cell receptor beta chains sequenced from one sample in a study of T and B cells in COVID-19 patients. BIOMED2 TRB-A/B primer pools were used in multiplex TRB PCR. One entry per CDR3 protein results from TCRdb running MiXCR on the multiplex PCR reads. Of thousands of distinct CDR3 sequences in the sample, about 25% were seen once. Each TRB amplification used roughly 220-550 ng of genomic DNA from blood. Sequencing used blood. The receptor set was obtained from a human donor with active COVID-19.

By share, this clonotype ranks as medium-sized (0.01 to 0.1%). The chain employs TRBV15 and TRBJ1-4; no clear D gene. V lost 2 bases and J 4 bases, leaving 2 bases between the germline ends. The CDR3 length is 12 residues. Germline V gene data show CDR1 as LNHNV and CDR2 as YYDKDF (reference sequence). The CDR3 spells CATSRNNEKLFF. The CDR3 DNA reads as TGTGCCACCAGCAGAAATAATGAAAAACTGTTTTTT.

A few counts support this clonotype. As DNA, the CDR3 is TGTGCCAGCAGAACAGGGAACACCGGGGAGCTGTTTTTT. Its protein product is CASRTGNTGELFF. V is TRBV12-3 or TRBV12-4 and J is TRBJ2-2; TRBD1 is a possible D gene (5 bases). Trimming removed 6 bases at V and 1 base at J, with 6 bases between. CDR3 length: 13 residues.

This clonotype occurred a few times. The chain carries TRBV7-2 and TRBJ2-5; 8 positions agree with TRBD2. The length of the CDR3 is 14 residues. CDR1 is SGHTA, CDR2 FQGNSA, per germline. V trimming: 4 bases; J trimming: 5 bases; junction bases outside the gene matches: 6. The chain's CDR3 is CASSSRTSRETQYF. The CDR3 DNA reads TGTGCCAGCAGCTCTCGGACTAGCCGCGAGACCCAGTACTTC.

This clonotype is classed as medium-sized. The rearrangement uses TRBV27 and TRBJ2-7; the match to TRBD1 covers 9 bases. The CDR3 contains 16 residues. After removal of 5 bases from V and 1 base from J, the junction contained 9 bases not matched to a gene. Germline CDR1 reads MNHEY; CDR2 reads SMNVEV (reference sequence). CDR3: CASSATGTGPSYEQYF. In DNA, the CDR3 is TGTGCCAGCAGTGCCACCGGGACAGGGCCTTCCTACGAGCAGTACTTC.

This CDR3 reads CASHRGNTEAFF. The CDR3 DNA reads as TGTGCCAGCCACAGGGGGAACACTGAAGCTTTCTTT. The chain has TRBV6-1 and TRBJ1-1, with 7 bases identical to TRBD1. Germline CDR1 reads MNHNS; CDR2 reads SASEGT. This CDR3 comprises 12 residues. V lost 8 bases, J lost 1 base, and 1 base stayed unmatched.

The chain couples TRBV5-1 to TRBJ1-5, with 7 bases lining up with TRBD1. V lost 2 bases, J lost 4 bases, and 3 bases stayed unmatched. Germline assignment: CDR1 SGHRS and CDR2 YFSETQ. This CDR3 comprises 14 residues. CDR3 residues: CASSLDRDNQPQHF. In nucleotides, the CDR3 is TGCGCCAGCAGCTTAGACAGGGATAATCAGCCCCAGCATTTT.

The chain's CDR3 is CASSQGLAGTHYEQYF. The CDR3, as DNA: TGTGCCAGCAGCCAAGGACTAGCGGGGACCCACTACGAGCAGTACTTC. The J gene is TRBJ2-7, the V gene TRBV4-2; 11 bases map to TRBD2. Germline V CDR1 and CDR2: LGHNA, YNFKEQ. The V gene end was trimmed by 1 base and the J gene end by 3 bases; junction bases not matched to a gene: 5. The CDR3 has 16 residues.

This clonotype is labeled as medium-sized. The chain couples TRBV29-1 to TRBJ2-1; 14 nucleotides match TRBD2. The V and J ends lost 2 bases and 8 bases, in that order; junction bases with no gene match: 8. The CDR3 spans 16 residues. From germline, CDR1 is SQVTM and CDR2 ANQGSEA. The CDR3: CSVESPGLAGEYEQFF. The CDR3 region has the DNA TGCAGCGTTGAATCTCCGGGACTAGCGGGAGAATATGAGCAGTTCTTC.

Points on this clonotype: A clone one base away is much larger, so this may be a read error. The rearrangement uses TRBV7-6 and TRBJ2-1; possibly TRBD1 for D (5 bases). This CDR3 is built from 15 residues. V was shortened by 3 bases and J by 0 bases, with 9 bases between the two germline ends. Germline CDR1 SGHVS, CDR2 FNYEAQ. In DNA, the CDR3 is TGTGCCAGCAGCTTGTGGCAGGGCTCCTACAATGAGCAGTTCTTC. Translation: CASSLWQGSYNEQFF.

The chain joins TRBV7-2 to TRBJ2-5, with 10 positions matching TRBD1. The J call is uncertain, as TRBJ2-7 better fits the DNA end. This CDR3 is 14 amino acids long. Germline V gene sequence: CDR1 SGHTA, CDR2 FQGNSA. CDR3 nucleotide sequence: TGTGCCAGCATGAGGACAGGGGGAAGCTACGAGCAGTACTTC. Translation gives CASMRTGGSYEQYF.

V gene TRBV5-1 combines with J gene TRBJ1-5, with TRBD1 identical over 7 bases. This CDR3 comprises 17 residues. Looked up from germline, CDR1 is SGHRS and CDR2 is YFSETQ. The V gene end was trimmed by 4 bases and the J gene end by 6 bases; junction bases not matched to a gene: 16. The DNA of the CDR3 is TGCGCCAGCAGCCTCAGACAGGGTGCCCGTTTAGGTCAGCCCCAGCATTTT. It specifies CASSLRQGARLGQPQHF. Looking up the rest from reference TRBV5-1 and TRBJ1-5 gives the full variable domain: KAGVTQTPRYLIKTRGQQVTLSCSPISGHRSVSWYQQTPGQGLQFLFEYFSETQRNKGNFPGRFSGRQFSNSRSEMNVSTLELGDSALYLCASSLRQGARLGQPQHFGDGTRLSIL.

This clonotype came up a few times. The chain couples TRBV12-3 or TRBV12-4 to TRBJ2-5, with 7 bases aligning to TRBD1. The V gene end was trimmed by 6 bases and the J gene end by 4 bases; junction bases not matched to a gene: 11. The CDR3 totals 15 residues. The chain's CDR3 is CASRKSRTGVETQYF. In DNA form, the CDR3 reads TGTGCCAGCAGGAAAAGCCGAACAGGGGTAGAGACCCAGTACTTC.

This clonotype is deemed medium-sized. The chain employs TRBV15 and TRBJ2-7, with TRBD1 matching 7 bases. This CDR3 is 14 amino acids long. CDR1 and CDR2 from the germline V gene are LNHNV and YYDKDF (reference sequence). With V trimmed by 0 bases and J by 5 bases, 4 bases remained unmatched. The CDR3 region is CATSRDQGVDEQYF. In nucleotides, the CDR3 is TGTGCCACCAGCAGAGATCAGGGGGTCGACGAGCAGTACTTC. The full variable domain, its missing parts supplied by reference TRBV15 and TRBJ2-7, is DAMVIQNPRYQVTQFGKPVTLSCSQTLNHNVMYWYQQKSSQAPKLLFHYYDKDFNNEADTPDNFQSRRPNTSFCFLDIRSPGLGDTAMYLCATSRDQGVDEQYFGPGTRLTVT.

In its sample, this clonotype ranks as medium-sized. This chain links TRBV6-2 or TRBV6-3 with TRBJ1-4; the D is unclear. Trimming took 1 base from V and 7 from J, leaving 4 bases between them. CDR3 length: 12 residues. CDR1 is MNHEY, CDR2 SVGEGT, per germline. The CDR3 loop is CASSYFSEKLFF. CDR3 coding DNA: TGTGCCAGCAGTTACTTCAGTGAAAAACTGTTTTTT.

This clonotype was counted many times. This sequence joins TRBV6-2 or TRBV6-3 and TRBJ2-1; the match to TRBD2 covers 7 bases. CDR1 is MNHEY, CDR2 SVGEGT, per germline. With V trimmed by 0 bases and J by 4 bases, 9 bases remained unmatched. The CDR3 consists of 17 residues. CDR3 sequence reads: CASSYSLTSAPYNEQFF. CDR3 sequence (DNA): TGTGCCAGCAGTTACTCTCTAACTAGCGCCCCGTACAATGAGCAGTTCTTC.

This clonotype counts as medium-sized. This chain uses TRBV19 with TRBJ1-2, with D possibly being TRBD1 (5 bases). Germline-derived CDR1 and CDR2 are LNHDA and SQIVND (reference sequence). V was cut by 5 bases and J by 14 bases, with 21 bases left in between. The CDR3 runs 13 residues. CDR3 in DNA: TGTGCCAGTAGTGCTGTCCCGGGCAGGGTTGGAACCTTC. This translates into CASSAVPGRVGTF.

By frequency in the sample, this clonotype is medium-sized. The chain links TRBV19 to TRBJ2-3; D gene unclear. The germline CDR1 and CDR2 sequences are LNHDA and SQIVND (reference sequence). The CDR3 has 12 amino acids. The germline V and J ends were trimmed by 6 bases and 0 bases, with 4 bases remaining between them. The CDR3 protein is CASSVSTDTQYF. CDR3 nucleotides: TGTGCCAGTAGCGTTAGCACAGATACGCAGTATTTT.

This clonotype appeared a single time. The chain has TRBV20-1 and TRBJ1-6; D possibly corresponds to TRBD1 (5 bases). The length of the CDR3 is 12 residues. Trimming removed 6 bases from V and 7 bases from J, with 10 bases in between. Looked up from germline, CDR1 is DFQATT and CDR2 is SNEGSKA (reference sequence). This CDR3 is CSATGGNSPLHF. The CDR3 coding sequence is TGCAGTGCCACCGGGGGGAATTCACCCCTCCACTTT.

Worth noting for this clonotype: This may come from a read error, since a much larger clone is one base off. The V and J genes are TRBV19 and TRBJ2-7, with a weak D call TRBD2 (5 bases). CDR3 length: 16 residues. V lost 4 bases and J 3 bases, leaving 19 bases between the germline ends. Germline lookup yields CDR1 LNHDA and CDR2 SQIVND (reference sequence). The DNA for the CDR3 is TGTGCCAGTAGTACAAGGGAGTCGAGCGGAGACTACGAGCAGTACTTC. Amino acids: CASSTRESSGDYEQYF.

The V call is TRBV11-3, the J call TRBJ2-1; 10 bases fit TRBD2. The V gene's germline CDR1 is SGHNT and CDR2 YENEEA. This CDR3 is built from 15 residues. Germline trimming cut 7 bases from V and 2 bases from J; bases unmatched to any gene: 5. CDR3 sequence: CASNGAGGPYNEQFF. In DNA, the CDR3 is TGTGCCAGCAACGGAGCGGGAGGGCCCTACAATGAGCAGTTCTTC. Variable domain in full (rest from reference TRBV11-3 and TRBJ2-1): EAGVVQSPRYKIIEKKQPVAFWCNPISGHNTLYWYLQNLGQGPELLIRYENEEAVDDSQLPKDRFSAERLKGVDSTLKIQPAELGDSAVYLCASNGAGGPYNEQFFGPGTRLTVL.

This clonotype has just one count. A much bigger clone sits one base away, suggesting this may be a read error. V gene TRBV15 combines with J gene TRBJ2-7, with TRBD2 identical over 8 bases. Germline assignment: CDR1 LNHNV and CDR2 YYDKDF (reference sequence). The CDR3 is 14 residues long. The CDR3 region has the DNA TGTGACACCAGCAGGGGACTAGGGAGCTACGAGCAGTACTTC. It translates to CDTSRGLGSYEQYF.

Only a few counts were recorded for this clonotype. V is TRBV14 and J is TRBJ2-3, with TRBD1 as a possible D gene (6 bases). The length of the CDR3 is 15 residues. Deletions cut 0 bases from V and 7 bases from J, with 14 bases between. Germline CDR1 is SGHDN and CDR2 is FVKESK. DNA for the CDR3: TGTGCCAGCAGCCAAGATTGGGGGCGGACCAATACGCAGTATTTT. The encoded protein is CASSQDWGRTNTQYF. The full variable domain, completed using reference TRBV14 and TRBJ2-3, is EAGVTQFPSHSVIEKGQTVTLRCDPISGHDNLYWYRRVMGKEIKFLLHFVKESKQDESGMPNNRFLAERTGGTYSTLKVQPAELEDSGVYFCASSQDWGRTNTQYFGPGTRLTVL.

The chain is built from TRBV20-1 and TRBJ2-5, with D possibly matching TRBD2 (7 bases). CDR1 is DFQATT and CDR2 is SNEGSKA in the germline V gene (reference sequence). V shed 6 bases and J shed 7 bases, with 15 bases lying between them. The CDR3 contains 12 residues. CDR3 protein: CSALGGPGTQYF. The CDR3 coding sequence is TGCAGTGCCCTGGGGGGGCCGGGGACCCAGTACTTC.

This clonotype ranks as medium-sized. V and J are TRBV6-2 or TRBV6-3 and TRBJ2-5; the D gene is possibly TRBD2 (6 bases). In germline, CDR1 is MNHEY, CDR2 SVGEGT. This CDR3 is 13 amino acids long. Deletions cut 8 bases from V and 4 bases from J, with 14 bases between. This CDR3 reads CASQGGGGETQYF. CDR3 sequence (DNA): TGTGCCAGCCAGGGAGGTGGAGGAGAGACCCAGTACTTC.

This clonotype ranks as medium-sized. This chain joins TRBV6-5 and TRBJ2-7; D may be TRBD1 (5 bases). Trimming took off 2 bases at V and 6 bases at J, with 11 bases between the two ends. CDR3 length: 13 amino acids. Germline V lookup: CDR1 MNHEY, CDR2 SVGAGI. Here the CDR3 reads CASSYGRVGEQYF. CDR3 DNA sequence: TGTGCCAGCAGTTACGGCAGGGTTGGCGAGCAGTACTTC.

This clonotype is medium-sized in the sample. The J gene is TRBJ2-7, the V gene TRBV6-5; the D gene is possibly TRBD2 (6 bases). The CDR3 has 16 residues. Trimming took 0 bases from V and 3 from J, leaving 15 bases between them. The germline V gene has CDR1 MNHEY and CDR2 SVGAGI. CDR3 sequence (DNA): TGTGCCAGCAGTTACTCCCATTCCTCTAGCGTCTACGAGCAGTACTTC. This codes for CASSYSHSSSVYEQYF.

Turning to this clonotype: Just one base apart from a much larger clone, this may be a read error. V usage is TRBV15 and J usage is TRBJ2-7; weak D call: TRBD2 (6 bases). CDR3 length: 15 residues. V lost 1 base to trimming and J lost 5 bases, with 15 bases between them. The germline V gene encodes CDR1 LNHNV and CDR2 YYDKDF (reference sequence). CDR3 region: CATSRGTSGVNEQYF. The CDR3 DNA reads TGTGCCACCAGCAGAGGTACTTCGGGAGTGAACGAGCAGTACTTC.

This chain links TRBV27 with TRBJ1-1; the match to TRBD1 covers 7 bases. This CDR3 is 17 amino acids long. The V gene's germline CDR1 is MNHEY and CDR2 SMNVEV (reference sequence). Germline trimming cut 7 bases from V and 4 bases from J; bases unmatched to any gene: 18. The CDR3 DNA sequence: TGTGCCAGCACCGCACAGGGGACGGGTCCGTTGGGCACTGAAGCTTTCTTT. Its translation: CASTAQGTGPLGTEAFF.

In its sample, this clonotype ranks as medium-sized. CDR3 coding DNA: TGTGCCAGCGGGAGGGGAGCGGGTTACAATGAGCAGTTCTTC. It encodes CASGRGAGYNEQFF. The chain employs TRBV27 and TRBJ2-1; the match to TRBD2 covers 7 bases. Germline lookup yields CDR1 MNHEY and CDR2 SMNVEV (reference sequence). This CDR3 has 14 amino acids. The J segment lost 4 bases and the V segment lost 8 bases, leaving 8 bases of the junction unmatched.

The CDR3 sequence: CASSQDVGVSGYTF. CDR3 DNA: TGCGCCAGCAGCCAAGATGTGGGCGTCTCTGGCTACACCTTC. The V gene is TRBV4-3, the J gene TRBJ1-2; the D is unclear. Deletions cut 0 bases from V and 7 bases from J, with 12 bases between. The germline CDR1 and CDR2 sequences are LGHNA and YSLEER. CDR3 length: 14 amino acids.